The 19 T cell receptor beta chains presented below share a single source sample, sequenced in a study of Ad26.COV2.S vaccination and SARS-CoV-2 variants. Profiled with immunoSEQ multiplex PCR; TCRdb holds only in-frame clones, not every one. The sample consists of about 350,000 clones, about 90% of them appearing once. This material consisted of peripheral blood, taken after recovery from COVID-19. The source of these receptors is a human donor who had recovered from COVID-19.

The rearrangement links TRBV25-1 to TRBJ2-5, with a possible D match to TRBD1 (6 bases). Germline V CDR1 and CDR2: MGHDK, SYGVNS. CDR3 size: 15 residues. Trimming removed 2 bases at V and 2 bases at J, with 12 bases between. The CDR3 loop is CASSETGQLQETQYF. The CDR3 nucleotides read TGTGCCAGCAGTGAAACTGGACAGCTACAAGAGACCCAGTACTTC.

The count of this clone is one. CDR3: CASSLGTSGSYEQYF. The CDR3 coding sequence is TGCGCCAGCAGCCTCGGGACTAGCGGCTCCTACGAGCAGTACTTC. The V and J genes are TRBV4-3 and TRBJ2-7; 11 nucleotides line up with TRBD2. Germline CDR1 LGHNA, CDR2 YSLEER. V lost 4 bases and J lost 0; bases outside the gene matches: 2. This CDR3 comprises 15 residues.

This clone occurred a few times. The gene calls are TRBV2 and TRBJ2-3, with a tentative D call TRBD1 (7 bases). V lost 6 bases, J lost 2 bases, and 15 bases lay in between. Per the germline V gene, CDR1 is SNHLY and CDR2 is FYNNEI. The CDR3 contains 15 residues. CDR3 DNA sequence: TGTGCCAGCAGGGGAGGACAGGCATACACAGATACGCAGTATTTT. Translation gives CASRGGQAYTDTQYF.

The table lists this clone with a count of one. The chain has TRBV29-1 and TRBJ1-2, with D possibly being TRBD1 (5 bases). V dropped 4 bases and J dropped 8 bases, with 11 bases sitting between them. Germline assignment: CDR1 SQVTM and CDR2 ANQGSEA. This CDR3 has 11 residues. CDR3 DNA sequence: TGCAGCGTTGCCGCCAGGGACGGCTACACCTTC. This encodes CSVAARDGYTF.

This chain uses TRBV5-6 with TRBJ2-2, with 7 bases identical to TRBD1. Germline CDR1 SGHDT, CDR2 YYEEEE. The CDR3 has 16 residues. Losses at the gene ends were 4 bases for V and 6 bases for J; bases not matched to a gene: 12. DNA of the CDR3: TGTGCCAGCAGCGGGCAAGACAGGGTGGAGGCCGGGGAGCTGTTTTTT. It translates to CASSGQDRVEAGELFF.

Only one count was recorded for this clone. The genes are TRBV18 and TRBJ1-3, with 7 bases matching TRBD1. The CDR3 is 16 amino acids. The germline gives CDR1 KGHSH, CDR2 LQKENI. With V trimmed by 3 bases and J by 3 bases, 8 bases remained unmatched. The DNA for the CDR3 is TGTGCCAGCTCACCCCGAGAGGGGGCGAATGGAAACACCATATATTTT. It yields the protein CASSPREGANGNTIYF.

As for this clone: Other DNA sequences from this sample encode an identical CDR3 as well. The chain couples TRBV6-5 to TRBJ1-1; 7 positions agree with TRBD1. Germline V gives CDR1 MNHEY, CDR2 SVGAGI. V shed 2 bases and J 2 bases; nucleotides not matched to a gene: 2. The CDR3 runs to 14 residues. In DNA form, the CDR3 reads TGTGCCAGCAGTTACGGACAGGTTAACACTGAAGCTTTCTTT. Encoded protein: CASSYGQVNTEAFF.

V gene TRBV11-2 combines with J gene TRBJ2-1; 7 bases align to TRBD2. The trim removed 6 bases at V and 3 bases at J, leaving 8 bases unmatched. Germline-derived CDR1 and CDR2 are SGHAT and FQNNGV. CDR3 size: 15 residues. The DNA of the CDR3 is TGTGCCAGCAGACTGGAGGCTAGCGGCTACAATGAGCAGTTCTTC. Translation gives CASRLEASGYNEQFF.

The gene calls are TRBV2 and TRBJ1-1; TRBD1 matches 9 bases. The J segment lost 3 bases and the V segment lost 6 bases, leaving 11 bases of the junction unmatched. CDR1 SNHLY and CDR2 FYNNEI come from the germline V gene. CDR3 length equals 16 residues. The DNA for the CDR3 is TGTGCCAGCAGGGATGGGACAGGGTATGAGGACACTGAAGCTTTCTTT. The encoded protein is CASRDGTGYEDTEAFF.

The chain carries TRBV7-8 and TRBJ1-1; weak D call: TRBD1 (6 bases). Between the trimmed V and J ends, which lost 5 bases and 2 bases, there was a span of 18 bases. Per the germline V gene, CDR1 is SGHVS and CDR2 is FQNEAQ. The CDR3 is 16 amino acids. The CDR3 DNA reads TGTGCCAGCAGCACACCACTCCGGGACATAAACACTGAAGCTTTCTTT. It yields the protein CASSTPLRDINTEAFF.

The chain joins TRBV29-1 to TRBJ2-7; D not certain. The CDR3 length is 12 residues. The germline V gene encodes CDR1 SQVTM and CDR2 ANQGSEA. V was trimmed by 4 bases and J by 3 bases, leaving 10 bases between them. CDR3 DNA sequence: TGCAGCGTTGGACGAAGGAGCTACGAGCAGTACTTC. Translation: CSVGRRSYEQYF.

CDR3 nucleotides: TGTGCCAGCAGCCAAGTAACAGGAATTAATGAAAAACTGTTTTTT. It is translated as CASSQVTGINEKLFF. The chain employs TRBV14 and TRBJ1-4; possibly TRBD1 for D (5 bases). V was shortened by 1 base and J by 4 bases, with 10 bases between the two germline ends. The germline CDR1 and CDR2 sequences are SGHDN and FVKESK. The CDR3 spans 15 residues. Full variable domain (rest looked up from reference TRBV14 and TRBJ1-4): EAGVTQFPSHSVIEKGQTVTLRCDPISGHDNLYWYRRVMGKEIKFLLHFVKESKQDESGMPNNRFLAERTGGTYSTLKVQPAELEDSGVYFCASSQVTGINEKLFFGSGTQLSVL.

The chain uses TRBV7-8 and TRBJ1-4; D gene uncertain. V gave up 4 bases and J gave up 0 bases, with 15 bases separating them. The CDR3 is 17 amino acids. From germline, CDR1 is SGHVS and CDR2 FQNEAQ. CDR3 sequence reads: CASSSAFQGATNEKLFF. DNA for the CDR3: TGTGCCAGCAGCTCCGCCTTTCAAGGAGCAACTAATGAAAAACTGTTTTTT.

This clone was picked up a small number of times. This chain joins TRBV15 and TRBJ1-1; D is perhaps TRBD1 (6 bases). This CDR3 is 17 amino acids long. Germline assignment: CDR1 LNHNV and CDR2 YYDKDF (reference sequence). V lost 5 bases and J 1 base, leaving 20 bases between the germline ends. The CDR3 DNA reads as TGTGCCACCAGCCCGAGGCCGACGGGGGCTGGGAACACTGAAGCTTTCTTT. Its protein product is CATSPRPTGAGNTEAFF. Filled out from reference TRBV15 and TRBJ1-1, the complete variable domain reads DAMVIQNPRYQVTQFGKPVTLSCSQTLNHNVMYWYQQKSSQAPKLLFHYYDKDFNNEADTPDNFQSRRPNTSFCFLDIRSPGLGDTAMYLCATSPRPTGAGNTEAFFGQGTRLTVV.

V and J are TRBV6-5 and TRBJ1-2; a weak D match, TRBD1 (5 bases). Germline assignment: CDR1 MNHEY and CDR2 SVGAGI. There are 14 residues in the CDR3. The V gene lost 2 bases and the J gene lost 6 bases, with 13 bases spanning the gap. CDR3 residues: CASSYVGGADGYTF. The CDR3 DNA is TGTGCCAGCAGTTACGTGGGAGGGGCAGATGGCTACACCTTC.

This rearrangement joins TRBV5-6 to TRBJ1-2; tentative D call: TRBD1 (6 bases). This CDR3 region has 14 residues. Trimming took 5 bases from V and 5 from J, leaving 16 bases between them. Germline CDR1 is SGHDT and CDR2 is YYEEEE. The CDR3 DNA follows: TGTGCCAGCAGATCACCCGGGACAACGTATGGCTACACCTTC. Translated, it gives CASRSPGTTYGYTF.

The CDR3 coding sequence is TGTGCCAGTCGAGGCCAGGGTACGGAGACCCAGTACTTC. This translates into CASRGQGTETQYF. The genes are TRBV19 and TRBJ2-5; tentatively, D is TRBD1 (5 bases). The CDR3 spans 13 residues. CDR1 is LNHDA and CDR2 is SQIVND in the germline V gene (reference sequence). V was shortened by 8 bases and J by 5 bases, with 15 bases between the two germline ends.

The chain combines TRBV3-1 (or the pseudogene TRBV3-2) with TRBJ2-1; 12 bases are shared with TRBD2. The germline V gene has CDR1 LGHDT and CDR2 YNNKEL (reference sequence). J was trimmed by 5 bases and V by 2 bases; bases with no gene match: 1. The CDR3 spans 15 residues. The CDR3 loop is CASSQLAGGHNEQFF. CDR3 coding DNA: TGTGCCAGCAGCCAACTAGCGGGGGGGCACAATGAGCAGTTCTTC.

The chain combines TRBV12-5 with TRBJ1-6; the match to TRBD1 covers 9 bases. Germline V gene sequence: CDR1 LGHNT, CDR2 FRNRAP. CDR3 size: 17 residues. Trimming took 2 bases from V and 5 from J; bases not matched to a gene: 7. The CDR3, as DNA: TGTGCTAGTGGTTTGTTCGGGACAGGGCCTAATAATTCACCCCTCCACTTT. Translation: CASGLFGTGPNNSPLHF.